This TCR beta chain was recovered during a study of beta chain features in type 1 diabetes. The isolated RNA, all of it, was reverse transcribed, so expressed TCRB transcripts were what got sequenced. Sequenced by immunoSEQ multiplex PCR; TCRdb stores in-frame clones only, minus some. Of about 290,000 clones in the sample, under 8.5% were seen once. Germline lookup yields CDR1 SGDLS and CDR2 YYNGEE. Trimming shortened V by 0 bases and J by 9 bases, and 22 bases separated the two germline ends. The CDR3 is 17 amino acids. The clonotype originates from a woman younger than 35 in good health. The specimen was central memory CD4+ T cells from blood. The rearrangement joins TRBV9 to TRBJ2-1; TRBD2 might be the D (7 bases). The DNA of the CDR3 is TGTGCCAGCAGCGTAGTAGGCGGGAGTATGGCCAGGGGTGAGCAGTTCTTC. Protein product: CASSVVGGSMARGEQFF.